This T cell receptor (beta chain) derives from a study of blood T cell repertoires in COVID-19. At the level of the study: PBMCs, B-cell-depleted T cells, or T cells provided the cDNA or gDNA that made up the material.

The protocol was immunoSEQ multiplex PCR, while the TCRdb copy is restricted to in-frame clones and leaves out a portion. The sample shows 300,000 to 500,000 clones, 88% of them seen only once. Germline-derived CDR1 and CDR2 are LGHDT and YNNKEL (reference sequence). Trimming shortened V by 4 bases and J by 8 bases, and 15 bases separated the two germline ends. The CDR3 has 14 residues. Sequencing was done on a sample of PBMCs or T cells enriched from blood (not recorded which). This chain links TRBV3-1 (or the pseudogene TRBV3-2) with TRBJ2-1; TRBD2 might be the D (7 bases). This clonotype was obtained from a woman in her 40s with acute COVID-19. CDR3 sequence reads: CASSPRGGPHEQFF. CDR3 nucleotides: TGTGCCAGCAGCCCAAGGGGGGGCCCCCATGAGCAGTTCTTC.